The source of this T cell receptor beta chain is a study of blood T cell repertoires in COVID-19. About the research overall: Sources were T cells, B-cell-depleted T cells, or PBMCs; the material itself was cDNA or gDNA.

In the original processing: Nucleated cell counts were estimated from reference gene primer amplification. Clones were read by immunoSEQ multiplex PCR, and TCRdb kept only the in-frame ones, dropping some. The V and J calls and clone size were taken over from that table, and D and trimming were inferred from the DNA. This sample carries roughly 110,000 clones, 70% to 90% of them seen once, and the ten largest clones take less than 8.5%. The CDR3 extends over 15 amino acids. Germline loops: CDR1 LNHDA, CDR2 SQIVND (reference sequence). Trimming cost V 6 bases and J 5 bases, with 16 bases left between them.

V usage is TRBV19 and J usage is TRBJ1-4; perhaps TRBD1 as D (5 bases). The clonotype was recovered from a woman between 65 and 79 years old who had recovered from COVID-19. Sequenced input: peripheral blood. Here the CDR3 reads CASRGGGQGNEKLFF. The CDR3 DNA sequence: TGTGCCAGTAGAGGAGGAGGGCAGGGAAATGAAAAACTGTTTTTT.